The entry below gives a single T cell receptor beta chain sequence along with its context. Antigen: not known. These data come from a study of cytomegalovirus exposure and HLA in healthy donors. Findings of the study overall: The investigators catalogued 164 TCR beta chains as cytomegalovirus-associated. Certain indistinguishable V segments, among them TRBV6-2 and TRBV6-3, were excluded.

Both 60 Vbeta primers and 13 Jbeta primers went into the PCR. Method: immunoSEQ multiplex PCR; TCRdb's copy keeps in-frame clones and lacks some. The sample gives some 110,000 clones, roughly 70% of which show up once; roughly 1.6% is in the top ten. CDR3 length: 15 amino acids. CDR1 LGHNA and CDR2 YNFKEQ come from the germline V gene. V shed 7 bases and J shed 6 bases, with 19 bases lying between them. Material: PBMCs. The chain couples TRBV4-2 to TRBJ2-4; tentative D call: TRBD1 (6 bases). This TCR was sampled from a young woman in good health and CMV-seronegative. CDR3 DNA sequence: TGTGCCAGCACCTCGCAGGATACAGGGCTAAACATTCAGTACTTC. Translating gives CASTSQDTGLNIQYF.